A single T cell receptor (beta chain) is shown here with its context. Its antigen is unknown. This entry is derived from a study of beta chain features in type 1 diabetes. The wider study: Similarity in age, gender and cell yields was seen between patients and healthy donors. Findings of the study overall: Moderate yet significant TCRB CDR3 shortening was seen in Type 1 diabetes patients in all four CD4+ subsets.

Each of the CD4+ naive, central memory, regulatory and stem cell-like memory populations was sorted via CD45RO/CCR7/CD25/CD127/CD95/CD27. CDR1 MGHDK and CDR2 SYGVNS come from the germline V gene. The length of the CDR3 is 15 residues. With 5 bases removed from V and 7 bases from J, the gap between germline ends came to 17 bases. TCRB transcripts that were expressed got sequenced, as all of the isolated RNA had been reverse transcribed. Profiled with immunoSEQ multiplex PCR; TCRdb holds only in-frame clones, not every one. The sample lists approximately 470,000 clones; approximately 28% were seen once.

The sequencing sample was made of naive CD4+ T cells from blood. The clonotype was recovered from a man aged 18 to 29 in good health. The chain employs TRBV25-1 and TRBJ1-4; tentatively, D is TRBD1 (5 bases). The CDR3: CASSIYGTDLEKLFF. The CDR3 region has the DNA TGTGCCAGCAGTATTTACGGGACGGATCTTGAAAAACTGTTTTTT.